The 14 T cell receptor beta chains presented below share a single source sample, sequenced in a study of regulatory T cells in long-lasting Graves disease. Time point meaning: newly diagnosed GD, antithyroid drugs for less than 3 months. The TCR library was made from RNA that had been extracted from PBMCs in TRIzol. Relying on iRepertoire HTBI primers and Arm-PCR of CDR3 regions, the team built TCR beta libraries. MiXCR was run by TCRdb on the multiplex PCR reads, yielding one entry per CDR3 protein. The table lists about 400,000 distinct CDR3 sequences, about 16% of them singletons. This sample also belongs to another study, concerning T cells in Graves' hyperthyroidism and ophthalmopathy.

The source was peripheral blood mononuclear cells (PBMCs), collected at new diagnosis, from a patient treated with antithyroid drugs. These receptors were obtained from a woman between 18 and 30 years old with Graves disease.

There are many counts of this clonotype. This chain joins TRBV5-1 and TRBJ2-1; D call uncertain. Germline V lookup: CDR1 SGHRS, CDR2 YFSETQ. The CDR3 runs 15 residues. V lost 0 bases, J lost 7 bases, and 14 bases lay in between. CDR3 residues: CASSLAPTSLNEQFF. CDR3 nucleotides: TGCGCCAGCAGCTTGGCCCCCACAAGCCTAAATGAGCAGTTCTTC.

Notes on this clonotype: This likely stems from a read error, as it lies one base from a far larger clone. This chain joins TRBV7-8 and TRBJ2-4; TRBD2 matches at 8 bases. There are 15 residues in the CDR3. Trimming at V came to 4 bases and at J to 13 bases, leaving 15 bases not matched to a gene. Per the germline V gene, CDR1 is SGHVS and CDR2 is FQNEAQ. The CDR3: CASSSRGLAFNEQYF. CDR3 nucleotide sequence: TGTGCCAGCAGCTCCCGAGGACTAGCTTTCAATGAGCAGTACTTC.

This clonotype showed up many times. J is TRBJ1-1 and V is TRBV28, with 9 nucleotides matching TRBD1. This CDR3 contains 15 residues. The germline V gene encodes CDR1 MDHEN and CDR2 SYDVKM. After removal of 6 bases from V and 5 bases from J, the junction contained 10 bases not matched to a gene. As DNA, the CDR3 is TGTGCCAGCAGCGCCGGGACAGGGTCATGGACTGAAGCTTTCTTT. Its protein product is CASSAGTGSWTEAFF.

This clonotype has ten or more counts. The V call is TRBV12-3 or TRBV12-4, the J call TRBJ2-1; D is undetermined. The CDR3 has 14 residues. V gave up 10 bases and J gave up 1 base, with 14 bases separating them. The CDR3 coding sequence is TGTGCCACCGAACCCAGACGGTCCTACAATGAGCAGTTCTTC. It encodes CATEPRRSYNEQFF.

This clonotype has ten or more counts. The genes are TRBV20-1 and TRBJ2-3, with TRBD2 matching 13 bases. With 6 bases clipped from V and 1 base from J, the junction kept 1 base outside the gene matches. The germline gives CDR1 DFQATT, CDR2 SNEGSKA (reference sequence). The CDR3 runs to 14 residues. As DNA, the CDR3 is TGCAGTGCCGGACTAGCGGGAGGCACAGATACGCAGTATTTT. Translated: CSAGLAGGTDTQYF.

Only a few counts were recorded for this clonotype. The chain combines TRBV11-2 with TRBJ1-6, with D uncertain. The CDR3 spans 14 residues. V was pared by 5 bases and J by 6 bases, with 11 bases between. From germline, CDR1 is SGHAT and CDR2 FQNNGV. The DNA of the CDR3 is TGTGCCAGCAGCGTCGGCGCACCTAATTCACCCCTCCACTTT. It is translated as CASSVGAPNSPLHF.

This clonotype was observed a few times. The V call is TRBV9, the J call TRBJ2-1; 16 bases agree with TRBD2. This CDR3 is 20 amino acids long. The germline gives CDR1 SGDLS, CDR2 YYNGEE. The V gene end was trimmed by 1 base and the J gene end by 4 bases; junction bases not matched to a gene: 11. CDR3 protein: CASSVLGTSGGASGYNEQFF. Written as DNA, the CDR3 is TGTGCCAGCAGCGTACTCGGGACTAGCGGGGGGGCCTCGGGGTACAATGAGCAGTTCTTC.

This chain links TRBV9 with TRBJ1-3; no reliable D call. The CDR3 has 14 amino acids. Deletions cut 3 bases from V and 0 bases from J, with 7 bases between. The germline gives CDR1 SGDLS, CDR2 YYNGEE. The CDR3 sequence is CASSAESSGNTIYF. CDR3 DNA sequence: TGTGCCAGCAGCGCGGAGAGCTCTGGAAACACCATATATTTT.

The chain combines TRBV2 with TRBJ1-5; D is perhaps TRBD1 (6 bases). There are 15 residues in the CDR3. V was shortened by 5 bases and J by 6 bases, with 17 bases between the two germline ends. CDR1 and CDR2 from the germline V gene are SNHLY and FYNNEI. CDR3 nucleotide sequence: TGTGCCAGCAGTCCGGCAGGGGTCTACGGTCAGCCCCAGCATTTT. Residues: CASSPAGVYGQPQHF.

A word on this clonotype: It may be a read error: a sequence one base away is much more abundant. The chain links TRBV3-1 to TRBJ1-4, with D hard to call. The V gene's germline CDR1 is LGHDT and CDR2 YNNKEL (reference sequence). V lost 5 bases to trimming and J lost 5 bases, with 12 bases between them. The CDR3 is made up of 14 amino acids. The CDR3 DNA follows: TGTGCCAGCAGCTTCAGAGGGAGGAATGAAAAACTGTTTTTT. Translation: CASSFRGRNEKLFF.

This clonotype has a count of ten or more. The chain links TRBV11-2 to TRBJ1-4, with 9 bases identical to TRBD1. The trim removed 4 bases at V and 5 bases at J, leaving 11 bases unmatched. This CDR3 spans 17 amino acids. CDR1 and CDR2 from the germline V gene are SGHAT and FQNNGV. Here the CDR3 DNA reads TGTGCCAGCAGCTCTCGAGGGACAGGGATGGGGAATGAAAAACTGTTTTTT. Amino acids: CASSSRGTGMGNEKLFF.

This clonotype has a count of ten or more. The CDR3 DNA is TGTGCCAGCAGCGTAGCCCCTATGGAAAAGCAGTACTTC. Translated: CASSVAPMEKQYF. The chain uses TRBV9 and TRBJ2-7; D is undetermined. V lost 0 bases to trimming and J lost 8 bases, with 12 bases between them. Germline CDR1 is SGDLS and CDR2 is YYNGEE. CDR3 length: 13 amino acids.

This clonotype was observed a few times. A much more abundant neighbour one base away suggests this may be a read error. The gene calls are TRBV7-9 and TRBJ2-7; D perhaps matches TRBD2 (6 bases). The V end was cut by 0 bases, the J end by 5 bases, with 17 bases between. The CDR3 is made up of 16 amino acids. The germline CDR1 and CDR2 sequences are SEHNR and FQNEAQ (reference sequence). The CDR3 nucleotides are TGTGCCAGCAGCTTAGCGACGGGACGGGGGAACCACGAGCAGTACTTC. It specifies CASSLATGRGNHEQYF.

This clonotype was detected ten times or more. The chain joins TRBV12-3 or TRBV12-4 to TRBJ2-7; TRBD1 might be the D (6 bases). The CDR3 is made up of 14 amino acids. V dropped 3 bases and J dropped 5 bases, with 14 bases sitting between them. CDR3 nucleotides: TGTGCCAGCAGTTTGGGGAGCAGGGGAAACGAGCAGTACTTC. This gives the protein CASSLGSRGNEQYF.